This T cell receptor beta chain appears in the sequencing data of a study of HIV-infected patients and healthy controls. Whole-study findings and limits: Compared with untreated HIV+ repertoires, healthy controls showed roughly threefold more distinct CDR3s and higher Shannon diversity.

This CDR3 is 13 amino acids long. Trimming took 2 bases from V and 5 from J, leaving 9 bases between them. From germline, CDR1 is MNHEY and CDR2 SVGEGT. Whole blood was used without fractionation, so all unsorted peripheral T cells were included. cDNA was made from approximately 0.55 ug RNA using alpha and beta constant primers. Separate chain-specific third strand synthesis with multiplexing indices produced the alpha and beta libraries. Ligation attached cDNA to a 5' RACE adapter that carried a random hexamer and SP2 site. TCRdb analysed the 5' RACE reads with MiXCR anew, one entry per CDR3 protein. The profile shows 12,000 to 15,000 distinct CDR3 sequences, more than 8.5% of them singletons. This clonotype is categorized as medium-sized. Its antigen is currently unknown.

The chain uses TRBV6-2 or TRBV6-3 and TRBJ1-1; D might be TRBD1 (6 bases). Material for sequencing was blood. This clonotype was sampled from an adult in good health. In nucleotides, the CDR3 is TGTGCCAGCAGTTACGGCGGGACAACTGAAGCTTTCTTT. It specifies CASSYGGTTEAFF.